This T cell receptor beta chain emerged from a study of T cell responses to AZD1222 COVID-19 vaccine. V was cut by 7 bases and J by 0 bases, with 10 bases left in between. This CDR3 is 14 amino acids long. Germline assignment: CDR1 MNHEY and CDR2 SMNVEV (reference sequence). TCRdb keeps only in-frame clones here, not all; method: immunoSEQ multiplex PCR. The table lists around 83,000 clones, approximately 91% of them singletons. This clonotype originated in an adult in good health. This sequence joins TRBV27 and TRBJ1-3; the D is unclear. Sequences were derived from peripheral blood, sampled on day 0 of AZD1222 vaccination. The CDR3 loop is CASKGLSSGNTIYF. CDR3 bases: TGTGCCAGCAAGGGTCTTAGCTCTGGAAACACCATATATTTT.